This T cell receptor (beta chain) was documented in a study of T-cell reconstitution after alpha-beta-depleted transplantation in children. For TCRbeta, the library was prepared with unique molecular identifiers. TCRdb reprocessed the PCR reads via MiXCR and lists one record per CDR3 protein. The sample lists a few hundred thousand distinct CDR3 sequences, less than 15% occurring once. Germline loops: CDR1 SEHNR, CDR2 FQNEAQ (reference sequence). The CDR3 totals 15 residues. The V end was cut by 0 bases, the J end by 7 bases, with 15 bases between. Sequencing used PBMCs, obtained from the stem cell graft. The chain joins TRBV7-9 to TRBJ1-1, with D unresolved. The clonotype comes from a human donor who donated a stem cell graft to a child with Fanconi anemia. The CDR3 DNA follows: TGTGCCAGCAGCTTAGCTTCCGGGATCGGTGGTGAAGCTTTCTTT. Protein sequence: CASSLASGIGGEAFF.